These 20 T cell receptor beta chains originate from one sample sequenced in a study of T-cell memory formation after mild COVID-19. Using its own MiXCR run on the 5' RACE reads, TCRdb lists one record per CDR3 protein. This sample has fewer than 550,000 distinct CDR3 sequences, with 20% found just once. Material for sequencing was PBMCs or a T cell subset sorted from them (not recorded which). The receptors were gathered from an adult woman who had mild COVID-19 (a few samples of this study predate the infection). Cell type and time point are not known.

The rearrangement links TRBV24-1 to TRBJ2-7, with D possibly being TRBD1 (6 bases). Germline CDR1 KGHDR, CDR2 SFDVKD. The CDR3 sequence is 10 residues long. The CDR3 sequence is CPQGFYEQYF. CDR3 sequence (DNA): TGTCCGCAGGGGTTCTACGAGCAGTACTTC.

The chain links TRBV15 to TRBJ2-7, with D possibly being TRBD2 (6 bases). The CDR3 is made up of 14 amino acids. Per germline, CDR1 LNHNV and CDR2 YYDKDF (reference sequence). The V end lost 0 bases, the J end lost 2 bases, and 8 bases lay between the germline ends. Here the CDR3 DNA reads TGTGCCACCAGCAGAGAGAAGCGGGCCTACGAGCAGTACTTC. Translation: CATSREKRAYEQYF.

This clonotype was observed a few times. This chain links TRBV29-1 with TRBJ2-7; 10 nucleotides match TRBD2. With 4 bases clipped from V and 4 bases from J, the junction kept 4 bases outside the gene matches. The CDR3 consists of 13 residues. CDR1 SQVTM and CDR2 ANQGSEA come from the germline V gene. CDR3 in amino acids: CSVASGSLYEQYF. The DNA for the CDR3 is TGCAGCGTTGCTAGCGGGAGTTTATACGAGCAGTACTTC.

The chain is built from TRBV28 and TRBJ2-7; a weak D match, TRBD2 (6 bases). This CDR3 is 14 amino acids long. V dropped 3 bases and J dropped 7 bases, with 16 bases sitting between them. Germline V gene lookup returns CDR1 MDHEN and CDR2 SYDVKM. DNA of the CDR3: TGTGCCAGCAGTTTGGGGCGGGGAAGTAGAGAGCAGTACTTC. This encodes CASSLGRGSREQYF.

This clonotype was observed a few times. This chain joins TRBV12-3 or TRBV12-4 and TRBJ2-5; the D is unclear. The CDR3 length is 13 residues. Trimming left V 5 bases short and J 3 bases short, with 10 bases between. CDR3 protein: CASSNSAEETQYF. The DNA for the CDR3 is TGTGCCAGCAGTAACAGTGCTGAAGAGACCCAGTACTTC.

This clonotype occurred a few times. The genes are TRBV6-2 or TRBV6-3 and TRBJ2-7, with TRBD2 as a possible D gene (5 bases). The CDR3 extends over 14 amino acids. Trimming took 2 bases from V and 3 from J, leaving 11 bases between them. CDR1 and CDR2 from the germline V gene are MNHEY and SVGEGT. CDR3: CASSYNGRGYEQYF. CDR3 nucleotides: TGTGCCAGCAGTTACAATGGACGGGGCTACGAGCAGTACTTC.

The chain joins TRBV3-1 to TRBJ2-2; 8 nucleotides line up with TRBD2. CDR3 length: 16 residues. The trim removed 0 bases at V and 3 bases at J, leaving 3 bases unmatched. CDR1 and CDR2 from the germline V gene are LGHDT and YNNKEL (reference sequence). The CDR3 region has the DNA TGTGCCAGCAGCCAAGAAAGCGGGGGATACACCGGGGAGCTGTTTTTT. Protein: CASSQESGGYTGELFF.

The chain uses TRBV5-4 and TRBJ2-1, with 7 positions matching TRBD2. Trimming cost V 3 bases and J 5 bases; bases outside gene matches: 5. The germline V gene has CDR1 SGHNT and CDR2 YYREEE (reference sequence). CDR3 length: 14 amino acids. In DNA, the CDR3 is TGTGCCAGCAGCTCGGGGACTACCGACAATGAGCAGTTCTTC. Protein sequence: CASSSGTTDNEQFF.

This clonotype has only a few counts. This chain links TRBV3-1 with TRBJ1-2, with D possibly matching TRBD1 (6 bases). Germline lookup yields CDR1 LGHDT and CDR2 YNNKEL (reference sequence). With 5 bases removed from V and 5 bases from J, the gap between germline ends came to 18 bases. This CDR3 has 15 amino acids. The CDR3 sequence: CASSELRQAHYGYTF. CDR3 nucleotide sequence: TGTGCCAGCAGCGAACTTCGACAGGCCCATTATGGCTACACCTTC.

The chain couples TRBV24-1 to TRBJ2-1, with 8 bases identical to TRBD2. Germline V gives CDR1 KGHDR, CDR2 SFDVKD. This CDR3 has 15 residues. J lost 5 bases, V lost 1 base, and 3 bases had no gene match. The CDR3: CATSDFLRGDNEQFF. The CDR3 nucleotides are TGTGCCACCAGTGATTTTTTGCGGGGGGACAATGAGCAGTTCTTC.

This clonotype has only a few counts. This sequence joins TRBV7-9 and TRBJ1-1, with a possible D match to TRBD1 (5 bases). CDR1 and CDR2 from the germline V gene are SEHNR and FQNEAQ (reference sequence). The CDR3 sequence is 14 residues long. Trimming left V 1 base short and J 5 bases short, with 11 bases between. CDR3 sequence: CASSLGGAGTEAFF. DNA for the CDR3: TGTGCCAGCAGCTTAGGTGGGGCAGGGACTGAAGCTTTCTTT.

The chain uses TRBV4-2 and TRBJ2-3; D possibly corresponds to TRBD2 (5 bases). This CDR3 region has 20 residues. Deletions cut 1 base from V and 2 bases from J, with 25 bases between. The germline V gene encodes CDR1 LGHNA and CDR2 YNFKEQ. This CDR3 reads CASSQVGSSGRGPNTDTQYF. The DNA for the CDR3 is TGTGCCAGCAGCCAAGTGGGGTCTAGTGGAAGAGGGCCCAACACAGATACGCAGTATTTT.

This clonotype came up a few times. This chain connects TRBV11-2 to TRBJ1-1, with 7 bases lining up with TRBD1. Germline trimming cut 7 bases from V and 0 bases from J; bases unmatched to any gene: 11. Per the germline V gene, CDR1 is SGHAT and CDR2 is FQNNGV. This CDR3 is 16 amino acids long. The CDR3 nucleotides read TGTGCCAGCACCACGGGAGGGGGCCTTTTGAACACTGAAGCTTTCTTT. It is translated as CASTTGGGLLNTEAFF.

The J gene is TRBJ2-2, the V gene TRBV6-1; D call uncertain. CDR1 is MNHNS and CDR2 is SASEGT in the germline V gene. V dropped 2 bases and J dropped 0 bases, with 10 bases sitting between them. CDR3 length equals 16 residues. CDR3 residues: CASSELYGSNTGELFF. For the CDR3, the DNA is TGTGCCAGCAGTGAACTTTACGGCTCGAACACCGGGGAGCTGTTTTTT.

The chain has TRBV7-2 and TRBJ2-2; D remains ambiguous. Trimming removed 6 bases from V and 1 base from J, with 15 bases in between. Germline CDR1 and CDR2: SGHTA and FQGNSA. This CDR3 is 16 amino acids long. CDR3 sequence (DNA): TGTGCCAGCAGTACCCATCCCCCCGGGAACACCGGGGAGCTGTTTTTT. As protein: CASSTHPPGNTGELFF.

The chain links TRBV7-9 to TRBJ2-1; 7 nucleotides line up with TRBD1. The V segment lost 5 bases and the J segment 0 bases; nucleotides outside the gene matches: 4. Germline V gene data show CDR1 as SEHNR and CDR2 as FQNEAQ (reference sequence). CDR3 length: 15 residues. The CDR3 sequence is CASSRDRDSYNEQFF. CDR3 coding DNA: TGTGCCAGCAGCCGGGACAGAGACTCCTACAATGAGCAGTTCTTC.

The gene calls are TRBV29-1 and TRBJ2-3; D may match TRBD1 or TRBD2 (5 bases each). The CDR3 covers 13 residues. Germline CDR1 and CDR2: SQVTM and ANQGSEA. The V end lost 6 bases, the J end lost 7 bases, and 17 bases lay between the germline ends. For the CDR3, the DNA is TGCAGCGTCGATGGGGACGGGGCGTATACGCAGTATTTT. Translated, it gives CSVDGDGAYTQYF.

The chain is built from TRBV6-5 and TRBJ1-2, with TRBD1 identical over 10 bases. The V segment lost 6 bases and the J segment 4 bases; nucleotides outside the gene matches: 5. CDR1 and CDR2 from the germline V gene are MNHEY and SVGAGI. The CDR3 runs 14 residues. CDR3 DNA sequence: TGTGCCAGCAGAGGGACAGGGGACGGCTATGGCTACACCTTC. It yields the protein CASRGTGDGYGYTF.

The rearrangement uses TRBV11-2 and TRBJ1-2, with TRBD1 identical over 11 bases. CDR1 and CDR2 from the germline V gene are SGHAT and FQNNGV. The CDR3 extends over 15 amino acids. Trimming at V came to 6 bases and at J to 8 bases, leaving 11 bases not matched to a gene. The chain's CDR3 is CASRPLTGTGGGYTF. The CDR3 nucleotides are TGTGCCAGCAGACCCTTAACCGGGACAGGGGGAGGCTACACCTTC.

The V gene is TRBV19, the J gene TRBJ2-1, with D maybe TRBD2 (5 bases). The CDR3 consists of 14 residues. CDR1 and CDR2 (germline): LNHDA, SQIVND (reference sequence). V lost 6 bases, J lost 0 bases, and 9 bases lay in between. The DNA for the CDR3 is TGTGCCAGTAGAGCAGCGGCCTCCTACAATGAGCAGTTCTTC. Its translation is CASRAAASYNEQFF.